The clone carrying this TCR beta chain was counted at least ten times. The data were obtained in a study of spatial heterogeneity in lung cancer. Study-level background: Follow-up PBMC specimens underwent sequencing when available; their median timing was approximately 22 months after resection. An average of more than ten raw reads was observed per unique TCR and UMI combination.

Time point in this sample: blood at routine non-recurrence follow-up after resection. Germline trimming cut 4 bases from V and 3 bases from J; bases unmatched to any gene: 17. Germline V gene lookup returns CDR1 SQVTM and CDR2 ANQGSEA. The CDR3 is 18 residues long. One entry per CDR3 protein results from TCRdb running MiXCR on the 5' RACE reads. The repertoire consists of some 32,000 distinct CDR3 sequences, with less than 11% occurring once and the leading ten covering 25% to 35%. Specimen: PBMCs, collected at follow-up. This TCR came from a female donor with early-stage non-small cell lung cancer. The J gene is TRBJ2-1, the V gene TRBV29-1, with 8 bases aligning to TRBD1. CDR3 bases: TGCAGCGTTGGATTTACGGACAGGGAAATTGAGGTCTACAATGAGCAGTTCTTC. Its protein product is CSVGFTDREIEVYNEQFF.